This passage covers 3 T cell receptor beta chains from one sample sequenced in a study of cytomegalovirus exposure and HLA in healthy donors. Primers for the PCR totalled 60 Vbeta and 13 Jbeta. Clones were sequenced by immunoSEQ multiplex PCR, and TCRdb holds only the in-frame ones, with some missing. Altogether over 70,000 clones are present, around 80% being singletons, with the ten largest covering roughly 3%. Sample: PBMCs. The source is a man aged 50-60 years in good health and CMV-seropositive.

V is TRBV5-1 and J is TRBJ2-7; maybe TRBD1 (6 bases). The germline CDR1 and CDR2 sequences are SGHRS and YFSETQ. Trimming cost V 2 bases and J 0 bases, with 9 bases left between them. The CDR3 extends over 14 amino acids. The chain's CDR3 is CASSLTGSSYEQYF. The CDR3 coding sequence is TGCGCCAGCAGCTTAACAGGGTCCTCCTACGAGCAGTACTTC.

The chain uses TRBV10-3 and TRBJ2-1; maybe TRBD2 (5 bases). Trimming took 4 bases from V and 2 from J, leaving 9 bases between them. The CDR3 spans 14 residues. Germline lookup yields CDR1 ENHRY and CDR2 SYGVKD. CDR3 protein: CAISALATYNEQFF. In DNA, the CDR3 is TGTGCCATCAGTGCTCTAGCAACCTACAATGAGCAGTTCTTC.

The DNA of the CDR3 is TGTGCCAGCAGCGGTGGGGGACTAGCGGGAGCGATTGAGCAGTTCTTC. Protein product: CASSGGGLAGAIEQFF. The chain combines TRBV5-4 with TRBJ2-1; 14 bases match TRBD2. V lost 4 bases to trimming and J lost 9 bases; unmatched junction nucleotides: 9. Per germline, CDR1 SGHNT and CDR2 YYREEE (reference sequence). The CDR3 length is 16 residues.